The rows below give T cell receptor beta chains drawn from one sample of a study of vaccination and CD4 T cells after COVID-19. TCRdb called the PCR reads again in MiXCR, with one record for every CDR3 protein. Of approximately 10,000 distinct CDR3 sequences listed, over 50% were seen once; the top ten hold approximately 10%. Their antigens are not known. The source material was CD4+ T cells from blood, cultured in vitro. Every receptor here comes from a human donor who had recovered from COVID-19. Both conserved end residues are part of each CDR3. The order of the fields is V gene, J gene, D gene, clone size, CDR3 DNA, CDR3 protein. The D gene is left open where the match is weak. Only some rows state a clone size, as once, few, many or a class for expanded clones.

TRBV19	TRBJ2-5	NA	NA	TGTGCCAGTAGTATAGAAGGGACCCAAGAGACCCAGTACTTC	CASSIEGTQETQYF
TRBV25-1	TRBJ2-7	NA	NA	TGTGCCAGCAGTGATAAGGCCGGCGAGCAGTACTTC	CASSDKAGEQYF
TRBV9	TRBJ1-5	NA	once	TGTGCCAGCAGCGTATCAGGGTTGGGGCAGCCCCAGCATTTT	CASSVSGLGQPQHF
TRBV6-5	TRBJ2-1	TRBD2	once	TGTGCCAGCAGTTACGGGAGGACTAGCGGGAGGGGGAGGGACAATGAGCAGTTCTTC	CASSYGRTSGRGRDNEQFF
TRBV7-9	TRBJ1-5	NA	few	TGTGCCAGCAGCTTAAAACCCAAGGTCGATCAGCCCCAGCATTTT	CASSLKPKVDQPQHF
TRBV27	TRBJ1-1	TRBD1	NA	TGTGCCAGCAGCCGGGCCGGGACAGGGGGCCTTAAAGCTTTCTTT	CASSRAGTGGLKAFF
TRBV12-3/TRBV12-4	TRBJ1-6	TRBD1	NA	TGTGCCAGCAGTTTGGCAGGGGGTAATTCACCCCTCCACTTT	CASSLAGGNSPLHF
TRBV6-1	TRBJ1-6	NA	NA	TGTGCCAGCATGGGGCAGGGATCCGATAATTCACCCCTCCACTTT	CASMGQGSDNSPLHF
TRBV27	TRBJ2-7	NA	NA	TGTGCCAGCAGTTTTAGGGGGGCCACCTACGAGCAGTACTTC	CASSFRGATYEQYF
TRBV27	TRBJ1-5	NA	NA	TGTGCCAGCGGACTAGTGGGGAATCAGCCCCAGCATTTT	CASGLVGNQPQHF
TRBV6-5	TRBJ2-7	NA	few	TGTGCCAGCAGTTACTCGAGTATGGGACTCTCCTACGAGCAGTACTTC	CASSYSSMGLSYEQYF
TRBV2	TRBJ1-2	NA	NA	TGTGCCAGCAGTGTCGGGACCAGCCATGGCTACACCTTC	CASSVGTSHGYTF
TRBV19	TRBJ2-4	TRBD1	few	TGTGCCAGTAGTATAGCTAGACAGGGGCGGGCCAAAAACATTCAGTACTTC	CASSIARQGRAKNIQYF
TRBV20-1	TRBJ1-6	TRBD1	NA	TGCAGTGCTAGCGCGACAGGGACCCATAATTCACCCCTCCACTTT	CSASATGTHNSPLHF
TRBV19	TRBJ1-1	NA	few	TGTGCCAGTAGTATTTTCAGGGCGAGCCCTGAAGCTTTCTTT	CASSIFRASPEAFF
TRBV10-3	TRBJ1-6	NA	large	TGTGCCATCAGTGAACAGCCAAAGAATTCACCCCTCCACTTT	CAISEQPKNSPLHF
TRBV12-3/TRBV12-4	TRBJ2-2	NA	NA	TGTGCCAGCAGTTTACCGGGACGGGGCGGGGAGCTGTTTTTT	CASSLPGRGGELFF
TRBV2	TRBJ1-2	NA	NA	TGTGCCAGCATAGCAGTCCCTCGGGGTGGCTACACCTTC	CASIAVPRGGYTF
TRBV7-2	TRBJ2-1	TRBD1	NA	TGTGCCAGCAGCCTCCGGGACAGGGGAGACAATGAGCAGTTCTTC	CASSLRDRGDNEQFF
TRBV7-8	TRBJ1-5	TRBD1	NA	TGTGCCAGCAGCTCGGACAGGGGCCACAATCAGCCCCAGCATTTT	CASSSDRGHNQPQHF
TRBV20-1	TRBJ1-5	NA	few	TGCAGTGCTAGTATTTCTGGGGTGGGGAATCAGCCCCAGCATTTT	CSASISGVGNQPQHF
TRBV27	TRBJ1-5	TRBD1	few	TGTGCCAGCAGCAGACAGGGCGGCAATCAGCCCCAGCATTTT	CASSRQGGNQPQHF
TRBV18	TRBJ2-3	NA	few	TGTGCCAGCTCACCACCATATACAGATACGCAGTATTTT	CASSPPYTDTQYF
TRBV9	TRBJ2-3	TRBD2	NA	TGTGCCAGCGCAGGGCTAGCGGGGGGGGTCGCGACAGATACGCAGTATTTT	CASAGLAGGVATDTQYF
TRBV7-9	TRBJ1-4	TRBD1	NA	TGTGCCAGCAGCCCGGGACAGGGGAATGAAAAACTGTTTTTT	CASSPGQGNEKLFF
TRBV7-2	TRBJ2-1	NA	NA	TGTGCCAGCAGCTTCTCCGGGAGTCTCTACAATGAGCAGTTCTTC	CASSFSGSLYNEQFF
TRBV28	TRBJ1-5	TRBD1	NA	TGTGCCAGCAGCCTACTGACAGGGGGCAAAAATCAGCCCCAGCATTTT	CASSLLTGGKNQPQHF
TRBV10-3	TRBJ1-5	NA	NA	TGTGCCATCAGTGTCGGAGCAAATCAGCCCCAGCATTTT	CAISVGANQPQHF
TRBV12-3/TRBV12-4	TRBJ1-5	NA	NA	TGTGCCAGCACCCGGGGGGGTGGATCCCGAAATCAGCCCCAGCATTTT	CASTRGGGSRNQPQHF
TRBV27	TRBJ1-1	TRBD1	NA	TGTGCCACCCTGGACCGGGCAGGGGGCACTGAAGCTTTCTTT	CATLDRAGGTEAFF
TRBV5-1	TRBJ1-1	TRBD1	NA	TGCGCCAGCATTGCCGGGACAGGGGGTTTAACTGAAGCTTTCTTT	CASIAGTGGLTEAFF
TRBV6-1	TRBJ2-2	TRBD1	NA	TGTGCCAGCACCAGAGCCGGGACAGGGGGCACCGGGGAGCTGTTTTTT	CASTRAGTGGTGELFF
TRBV7-9	TRBJ1-2	TRBD1	NA	TGTGCCAGCAGCTTAACCCTCAGGGGGGGTGATAACTATGGCTACACCTTC	CASSLTLRGGDNYGYTF